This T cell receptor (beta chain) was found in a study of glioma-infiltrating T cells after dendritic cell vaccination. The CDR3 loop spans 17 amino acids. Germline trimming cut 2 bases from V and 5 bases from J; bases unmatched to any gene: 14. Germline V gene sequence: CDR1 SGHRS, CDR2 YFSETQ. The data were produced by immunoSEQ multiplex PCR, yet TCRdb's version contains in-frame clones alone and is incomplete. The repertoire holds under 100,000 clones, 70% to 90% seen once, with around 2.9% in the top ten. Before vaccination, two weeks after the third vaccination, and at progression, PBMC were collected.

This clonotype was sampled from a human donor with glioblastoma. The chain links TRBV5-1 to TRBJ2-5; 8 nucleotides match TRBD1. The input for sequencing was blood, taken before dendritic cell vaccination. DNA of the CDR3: TGCGCCAGCAGCTTAGGCGGTAGACCAGGGGGCGGTGAGACCCAGTACTTC. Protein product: CASSLGGRPGGGETQYF.